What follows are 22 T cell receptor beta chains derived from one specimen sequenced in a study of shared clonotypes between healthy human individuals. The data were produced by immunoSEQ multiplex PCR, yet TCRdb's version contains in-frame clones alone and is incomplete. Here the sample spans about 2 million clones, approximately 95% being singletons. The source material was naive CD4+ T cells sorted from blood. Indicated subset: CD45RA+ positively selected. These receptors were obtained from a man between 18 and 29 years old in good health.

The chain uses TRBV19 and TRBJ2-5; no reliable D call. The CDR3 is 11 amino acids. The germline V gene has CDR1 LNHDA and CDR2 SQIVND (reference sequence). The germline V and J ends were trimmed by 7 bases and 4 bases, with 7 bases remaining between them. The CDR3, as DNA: TGTGCCAGTAAGGGCAGAGAGACCCAGTACTTC. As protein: CASKGRETQYF.

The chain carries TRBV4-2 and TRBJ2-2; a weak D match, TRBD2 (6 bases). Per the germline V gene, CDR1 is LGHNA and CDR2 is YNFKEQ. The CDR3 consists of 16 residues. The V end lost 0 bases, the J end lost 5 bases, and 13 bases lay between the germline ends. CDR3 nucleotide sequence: TGTGCCAGCAGCCAAGATGTGGCGGGGAAGACCGGGGAGCTGTTTTTT. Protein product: CASSQDVAGKTGELFF.

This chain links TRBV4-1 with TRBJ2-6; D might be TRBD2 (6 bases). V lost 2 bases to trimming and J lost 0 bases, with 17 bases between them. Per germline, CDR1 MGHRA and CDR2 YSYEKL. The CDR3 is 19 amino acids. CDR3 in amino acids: CASSQKPGRGSSGANVLTF. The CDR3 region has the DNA TGCGCCAGCAGCCAAAAACCGGGTCGGGGGAGCTCTGGGGCCAACGTCCTGACTTTC.

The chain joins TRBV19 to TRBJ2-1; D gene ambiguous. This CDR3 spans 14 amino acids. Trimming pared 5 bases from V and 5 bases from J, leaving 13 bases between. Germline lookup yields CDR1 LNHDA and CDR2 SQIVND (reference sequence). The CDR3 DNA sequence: TGTGCCAGTAGTTCGTCCTACTTCGACAATGAGCAGTTCTTC. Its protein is CASSSSYFDNEQFF. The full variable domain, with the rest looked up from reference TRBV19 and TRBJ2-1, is DGGITQSPKYLFRKEGQNVTLSCEQNLNHDAMYWYRQDPGQGLRLIYYSQIVNDFQKGDIAEGYSVSREKKESFPLTVTSAQKNPTAFYLCASSSSYFDNEQFFGPGTRLTVL.

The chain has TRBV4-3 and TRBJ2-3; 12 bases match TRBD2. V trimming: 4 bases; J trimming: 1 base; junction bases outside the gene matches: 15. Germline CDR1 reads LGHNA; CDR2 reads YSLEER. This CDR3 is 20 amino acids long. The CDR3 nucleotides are TGCGCCAGCAGCCTTGGTACTCCTAGCGGGAGGGCCGGGGGCACAGATACGCAGTATTTT. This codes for CASSLGTPSGRAGGTDTQYF.

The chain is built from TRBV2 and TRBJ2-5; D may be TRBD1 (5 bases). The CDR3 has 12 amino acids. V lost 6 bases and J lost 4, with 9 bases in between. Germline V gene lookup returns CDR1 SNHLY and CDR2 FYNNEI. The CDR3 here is CASRDTGETQYF. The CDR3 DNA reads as TGTGCCAGCAGGGACACGGGAGAGACCCAGTACTTC.

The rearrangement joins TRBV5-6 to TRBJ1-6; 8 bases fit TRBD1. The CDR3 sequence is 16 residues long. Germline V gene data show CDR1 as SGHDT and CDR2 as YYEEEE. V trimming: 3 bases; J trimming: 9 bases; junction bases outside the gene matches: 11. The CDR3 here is CASSSQGAGWISPLHF. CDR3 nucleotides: TGTGCCAGCAGCTCTCAGGGGGCGGGTTGGATTTCACCCCTCCACTTT.

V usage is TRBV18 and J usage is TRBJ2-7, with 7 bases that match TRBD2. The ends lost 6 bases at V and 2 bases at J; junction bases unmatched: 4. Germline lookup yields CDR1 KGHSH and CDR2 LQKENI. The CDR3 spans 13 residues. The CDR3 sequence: CASSRGLAYEQYF. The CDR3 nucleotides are TGTGCCAGCTCCCGCGGACTAGCCTACGAGCAGTACTTC.

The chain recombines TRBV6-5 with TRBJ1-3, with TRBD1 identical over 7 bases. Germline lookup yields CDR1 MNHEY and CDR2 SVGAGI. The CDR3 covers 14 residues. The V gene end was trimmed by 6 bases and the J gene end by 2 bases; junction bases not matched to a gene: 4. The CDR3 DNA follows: TGTGCCAGCAGAACAGGGGAGCCTGGAAACACCATATATTTT. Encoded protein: CASRTGEPGNTIYF.

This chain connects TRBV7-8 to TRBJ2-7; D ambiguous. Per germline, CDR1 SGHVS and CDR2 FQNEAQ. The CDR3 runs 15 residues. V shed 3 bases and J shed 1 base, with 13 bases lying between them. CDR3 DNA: TGTGCCAGCAGCTTTGGCCCAGACGGATCCTACGAGCAGTACTTC. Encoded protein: CASSFGPDGSYEQYF.

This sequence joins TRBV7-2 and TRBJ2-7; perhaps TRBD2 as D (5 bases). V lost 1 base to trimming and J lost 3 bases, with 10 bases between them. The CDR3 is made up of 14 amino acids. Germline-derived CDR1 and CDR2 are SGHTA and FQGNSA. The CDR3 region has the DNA TGTGCCAGCAGCTTAGACGCGGGCCACTACGAGCAGTACTTC. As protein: CASSLDAGHYEQYF.

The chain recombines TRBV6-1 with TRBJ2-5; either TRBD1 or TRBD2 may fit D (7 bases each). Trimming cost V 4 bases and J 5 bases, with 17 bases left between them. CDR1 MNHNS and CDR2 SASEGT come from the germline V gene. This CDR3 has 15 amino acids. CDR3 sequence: CASSGGGQLQETQYF. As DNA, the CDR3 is TGTGCCAGCAGTGGGGGGGGACAGCTCCAGGAGACCCAGTACTTC.

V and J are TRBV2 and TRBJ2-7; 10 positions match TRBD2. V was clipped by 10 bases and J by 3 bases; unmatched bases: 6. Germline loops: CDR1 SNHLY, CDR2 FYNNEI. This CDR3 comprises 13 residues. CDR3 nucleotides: TGTGCCACCGGGACTAGCGAAGACTACGAGCAGTACTTC. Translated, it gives CATGTSEDYEQYF.

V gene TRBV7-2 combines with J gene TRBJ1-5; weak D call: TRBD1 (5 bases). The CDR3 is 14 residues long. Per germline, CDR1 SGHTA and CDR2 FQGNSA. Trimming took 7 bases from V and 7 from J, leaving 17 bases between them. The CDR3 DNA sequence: TGTGCCAGCACCCAGCTGGGGGTTGGCCAGCCCCAGCATTTT. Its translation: CASTQLGVGQPQHF. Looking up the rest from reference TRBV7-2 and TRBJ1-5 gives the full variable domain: GAGVSQSPSNKVTEKGKDVELRCDPISGHTALYWYRQSLGQGLEFLIYFQGNSAPDKSGLPSDRFSAERTGGSVSTLTIQRTQQEDSAVYLCASTQLGVGQPQHFGDGTRLSIL.

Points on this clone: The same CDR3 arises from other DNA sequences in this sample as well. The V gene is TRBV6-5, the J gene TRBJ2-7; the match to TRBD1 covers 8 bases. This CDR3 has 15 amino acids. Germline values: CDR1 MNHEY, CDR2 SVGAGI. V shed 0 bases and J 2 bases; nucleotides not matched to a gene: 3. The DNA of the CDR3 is TGTGCCAGCAGTTACTCGCGGACAGGGCCCTACGAGCAGTACTTC. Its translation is CASSYSRTGPYEQYF.

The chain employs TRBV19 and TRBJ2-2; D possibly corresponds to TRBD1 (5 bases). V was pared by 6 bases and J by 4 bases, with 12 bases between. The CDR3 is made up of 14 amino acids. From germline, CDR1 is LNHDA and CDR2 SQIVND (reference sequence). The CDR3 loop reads CASSLQVITGELFF. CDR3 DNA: TGTGCCAGTAGCCTACAGGTTATCACCGGGGAGCTGTTTTTT. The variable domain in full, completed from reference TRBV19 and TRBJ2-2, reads DGGITQSPKYLFRKEGQNVTLSCEQNLNHDAMYWYRQDPGQGLRLIYYSQIVNDFQKGDIAEGYSVSREKKESFPLTVTSAQKNPTAFYLCASSLQVITGELFFGEGSRLTVL.

The CDR3 region is CASSHPARGTLGEQYF. The CDR3 DNA reads TGTGCCAGCTCACACCCTGCGAGGGGGACCCTGGGCGAGCAGTACTTC. V usage is TRBV18 and J usage is TRBJ2-7, with D perhaps TRBD1 (6 bases). This CDR3 is 16 amino acids long. The germline gives CDR1 KGHSH, CDR2 LQKENI. With 4 bases removed from V and 6 bases from J, the gap between germline ends came to 22 bases.

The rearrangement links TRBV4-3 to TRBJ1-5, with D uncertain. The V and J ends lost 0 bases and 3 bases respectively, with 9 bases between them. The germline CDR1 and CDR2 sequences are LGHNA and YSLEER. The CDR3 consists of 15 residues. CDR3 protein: CASSQDGRANQPQHF. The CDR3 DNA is TGCGCCAGCAGCCAAGATGGGAGGGCCAATCAGCCCCAGCATTTT.

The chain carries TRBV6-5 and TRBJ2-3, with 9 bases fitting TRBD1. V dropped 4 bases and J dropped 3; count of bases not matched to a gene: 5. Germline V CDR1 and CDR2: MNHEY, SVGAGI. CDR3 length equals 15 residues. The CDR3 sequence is CASSFGDRVTDTQYF. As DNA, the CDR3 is TGTGCCAGCAGTTTTGGGGACAGGGTTACAGATACGCAGTATTTT.

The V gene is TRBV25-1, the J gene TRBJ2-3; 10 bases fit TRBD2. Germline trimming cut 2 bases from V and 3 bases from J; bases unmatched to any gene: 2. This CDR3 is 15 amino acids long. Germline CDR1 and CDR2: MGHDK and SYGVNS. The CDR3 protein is CASSETSGKTDTQYF. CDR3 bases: TGTGCCAGCAGTGAAACTAGCGGGAAAACAGATACGCAGTATTTT. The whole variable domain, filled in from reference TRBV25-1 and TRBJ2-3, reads EADIYQTPRYLVIGTGKKITLECSQTMGHDKMYWYQQDPGMELHLIHYSYGVNSTEKGDLSSESTVSRIRTEHFPLTLESARPSHTSQYLCASSETSGKTDTQYFGPGTRLTVL.

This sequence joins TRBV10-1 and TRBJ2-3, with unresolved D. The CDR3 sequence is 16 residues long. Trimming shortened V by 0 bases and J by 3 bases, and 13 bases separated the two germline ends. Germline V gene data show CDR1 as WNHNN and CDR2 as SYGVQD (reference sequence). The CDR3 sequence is CASSESRLGLTDTQYF. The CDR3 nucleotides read TGCGCCAGCAGTGAGTCGAGGCTAGGCTTGACAGATACGCAGTATTTT.

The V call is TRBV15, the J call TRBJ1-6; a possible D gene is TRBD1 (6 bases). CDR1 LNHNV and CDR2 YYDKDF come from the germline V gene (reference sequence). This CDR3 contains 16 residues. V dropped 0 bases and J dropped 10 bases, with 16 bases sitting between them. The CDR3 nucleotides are TGTGCCACCAGCAGAGATCCAGGGGAGAGTCACTCACCCCTCCACTTT. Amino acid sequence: CATSRDPGESHSPLHF.